These 3 T cell receptor beta chains were sequenced from one sample in a study of human T cells and chemical hapten exposure. TCRdb called the RACE reads again in MiXCR, with one record for every CDR3 protein. The table includes approximately 60,000 distinct CDR3 sequences, approximately 10% detected once. Time point defined: patch test 3, about 24 weeks after DPC sensitization. The treatment is: therapeutic diphenylcyclopropenone sensitization with weekly scalp DPC. Sequencing used whole blood, obtained in connection with sensitization to the hapten diphenylcyclopropenone (DPC). The receptors shown here come from a woman in her 30s with alopecia areata. Some clones in this sample may be carry-over from other donors' samples.

This clonotype occurred a few times. V and J are TRBV9 and TRBJ2-3; D gene ambiguous. V lost 0 bases and J lost 5, with 4 bases in between. Looked up from germline, CDR1 is SGDLS and CDR2 is YYNGEE. The length of the CDR3 is 12 residues. CDR3 bases: TGTGCCAGCAGCGTAGGTCAAGATACGCAGTATTTT. Its protein product is CASSVGQDTQYF.

This chain uses TRBV29-1 with TRBJ2-1, with D tentatively TRBD2 (7 bases). Germline loops: CDR1 SQVTM, CDR2 ANQGSEA. The V gene lost 3 bases and the J gene lost 6 bases, with 12 bases spanning the gap. CDR3 size: 13 residues. The DNA for the CDR3 is TGCAGCGTTGATACGGGGGGCCGCAATGAGCAGTTCTTC. Translated, it gives CSVDTGGRNEQFF.

The chain couples TRBV20-1 to TRBJ1-5; 7 bases align to TRBD1. This CDR3 is built from 16 residues. After removal of 0 bases from V and 4 bases from J, the junction contained 9 bases not matched to a gene. Germline V gene data show CDR1 as DFQATT and CDR2 as SNEGSKA (reference sequence). Here the CDR3 reads CSARDFGQGGNQPQHF. CDR3 sequence (DNA): TGCAGTGCTAGAGATTTCGGCCAGGGGGGAAATCAGCCCCAGCATTTT.